The sequence of this T cell receptor (beta chain) was determined in a study of blood T cells in healthy people across ages. Study-wide findings and caveats: The recorded TCR beta diversity per million T cells decreased in a roughly linear manner with age.

As for this clonotype: The target antigen is unknown.

This CDR3 region has 17 residues. V trimming: 3 bases; J trimming: 8 bases; junction bases outside the gene matches: 18. Through a sample-barcoded 5' primer and a J-beta primer mix, a second PCR was run for roughly 6 to 11 cycles. MiXCR was run by TCRdb on the 5' RACE reads, yielding one entry per CDR3 protein. The sample holds 750,000 or so distinct CDR3 sequences, just under 25% seen once. These data were also filed under a second study, of T cells of mothers and their children. That source reports: Second-PCR amplification with M1S added sample barcodes and 2-4 random nucleotides.

The chain recombines TRBV12-3 or TRBV12-4 with TRBJ1-2, with 7 nucleotides matching TRBD1. This TCR was recovered from a boy aged 5-17 years in good health. The sequencing input was blood. CDR3 coding DNA: TGTGCCAGCAGTTTTCGGGTCACAGGGGAGGTTTTCAAGGGCTACACCTTC. It is translated as CASSFRVTGEVFKGYTF.